These 2 T cell receptor beta chains were all obtained from the same sample, sequenced in a study of tumor-infiltrating lymphocytes in primary liver carcinoma. Starting from around 510 ng of total RNA, TCR beta cDNA was produced with a primer in the constant region. ARM-PCR was slightly modified, and three nested multiplex PCR rounds with it gave rise to the TCR beta libraries. Running 10 cycles apiece, the first two PCR rounds relied on TRBV1-TRBV30 forward primers together with a C-beta reverse primer. TCRdb redid the calling of the multiplex PCR reads with MiXCR, one entry per CDR3 protein. The sample lists 320,000 or so distinct CDR3 sequences, 50% to 70% occurring once. Unsorted whole blood served as the source of blood RNA, and germline DNA was extracted as well. What was sequenced was peripheral blood. The receptor set was obtained from a man aged 35 to 55 with primary liver carcinoma and hepatitis B virus infection.

As to this clonotype: A much larger clone lies one base from this, so it may be a read error. The genes are TRBV29-1 and TRBJ2-7, with TRBD2 matching 8 bases. The germline V gene has CDR1 SQVTM and CDR2 ANQGSEA. This CDR3 is 14 amino acids long. The DNA for the CDR3 is TGCAGCGGGTCGGGGGGGCAGGGTGTCTACGTGCAGTACTTC. It specifies CSGSGGQGVYVQYF.

There are many counts of this clonotype. The V gene is TRBV28, the J gene TRBJ2-5; the match to TRBD2 covers 11 bases. In germline, CDR1 is MDHEN, CDR2 SYDVKM. V shed 2 bases and J 4 bases; nucleotides not matched to a gene: 0. CDR3 size: 14 residues. The CDR3 loop reads CASSLLAGGETQYF. In DNA form, the CDR3 reads TGTGCCAGCAGTTTACTAGCGGGAGGAGAGACCCAGTACTTC.